Following are 12 T cell receptor beta chains from one sample sequenced in a study of blood T cell repertoires in COVID-19. Only in-frame clones appear in the TCRdb table, and some are missing; sequencing was by immunoSEQ multiplex PCR. The sample contains 230,000 or so clones, 80% to 90% of which appear only once. The sequenced sample was PBMCs or T cells enriched from blood (not recorded which). These receptor sequences come from a woman in her 50s who had been exposed to COVID-19.

The chain employs TRBV9 and TRBJ2-1; no definite D call. The germline V gene has CDR1 SGDLS and CDR2 YYNGEE. The CDR3 covers 14 residues. V dropped 4 bases and J dropped 0 bases, with 8 bases sitting between them. The DNA for the CDR3 is TGTGCCAGCAGCCCCCCCGGCTCCTACAATGAGCAGTTCTTC. Translating it yields CASSPPGSYNEQFF.

The chain carries TRBV7-2 and TRBJ1-1; D remains ambiguous. The CDR3 totals 17 residues. Trimming stripped 2 bases from V and 7 bases from J, with 23 bases between. CDR1 and CDR2 from the germline V gene are SGHTA and FQGNSA. The CDR3 nucleotides are TGTGCCAGCAGCTTAAGGCAAGGCGGGCGGGGTGGTTATGAAGCTTTCTTT. Translated, it gives CASSLRQGGRGGYEAFF.

J is TRBJ1-2 and V is TRBV5-1, with D possibly TRBD1 on 5 matching bases. With 0 bases removed from V and 4 bases from J, the gap between germline ends came to 10 bases. The CDR3 covers 14 residues. Germline CDR1 is SGHRS and CDR2 is YFSETQ. The CDR3 reads CASSLAGGIYGYTF. The CDR3, as DNA: TGCGCCAGCAGCTTGGCTGGGGGGATCTATGGCTACACCTTC.

The rearrangement uses TRBV19 and TRBJ1-2; possibly TRBD1 for D (5 bases). Germline assignment: CDR1 LNHDA and CDR2 SQIVND (reference sequence). The CDR3 covers 17 residues. Trimming shortened V by 5 bases and J by 0 bases, and 19 bases separated the two germline ends. CDR3 protein: CASSPPHSGPTNYGYTF. CDR3 nucleotides: TGTGCCAGTAGTCCGCCCCATTCAGGGCCAACTAACTATGGCTACACCTTC. Variable domain in full (rest from reference TRBV19 and TRBJ1-2): DGGITQSPKYLFRKEGQNVTLSCEQNLNHDAMYWYRQDPGQGLRLIYYSQIVNDFQKGDIAEGYSVSREKKESFPLTVTSAQKNPTAFYLCASSPPHSGPTNYGYTFGSGTRLTVV.

Only a few counts were recorded for this clone. The chain couples TRBV9 to TRBJ2-1, with a possible D match to TRBD2 (6 bases). The germline gives CDR1 SGDLS, CDR2 YYNGEE. This CDR3 is built from 15 residues. V lost 1 base, J lost 1 base, and 9 bases lay in between. The CDR3 sequence: CASSVLGGSYNEQFF. The CDR3, as DNA: TGTGCCAGCAGCGTATTGGGGGGTTCCTACAATGAGCAGTTCTTC.

This chain links TRBV18 with TRBJ1-1; 7 nucleotides line up with TRBD1. This CDR3 region has 16 residues. With V trimmed by 3 bases and J by 2 bases, 9 bases remained unmatched. The germline CDR1 and CDR2 sequences are KGHSH and LQKENI. This chain's CDR3 is CASSPSRGYVNTEAFF. In DNA, the CDR3 is TGTGCCAGCTCACCCTCCAGGGGGTACGTAAACACTGAAGCTTTCTTT.

V and J are TRBV20-1 and TRBJ2-1; unclear D gene. There are 11 residues in the CDR3. Germline V gene sequence: CDR1 DFQATT, CDR2 SNEGSKA (reference sequence). Here the CDR3 DNA reads TGCAGCGCAGAAGATGACAATGAGCAGTTCTTC. Its protein product is CSAEDDNEQFF.

This chain joins TRBV12-3 or TRBV12-4 and TRBJ1-1, with D unresolved. The V and J ends lost 8 bases and 7 bases respectively, with 14 bases between them. This CDR3 has 12 residues. CDR3 nucleotides: TGTGCCAGCGGCTTCCCTGGGAGTGAAGCTTTCTTT. This encodes CASGFPGSEAFF.

V gene TRBV5-4 combines with J gene TRBJ1-3; no clear D gene. The germline V gene has CDR1 SGHNT and CDR2 YYREEE (reference sequence). V was shortened by 2 bases and J by 0 bases, with 3 bases between the two germline ends. This CDR3 is built from 13 residues. In DNA form, the CDR3 reads TGTGCCAGCAGCTTAGCCTCTGGAAACACCATATATTTT. Protein sequence: CASSLASGNTIYF. Complete variable domain (other parts from reference TRBV5-4 and TRBJ1-3): ETGVTQSPTHLIKTRGQQVTLRCSSQSGHNTVSWYQQALGQGPQFIFQYYREEENGRGNFPPRFSGLQFPNYSSELNVNALELDDSALYLCASSLASGNTIYFGEGSWLTVV.

The genes are TRBV15 and TRBJ1-2; 11 bases fit TRBD1. Germline-derived CDR1 and CDR2 are LNHNV and YYDKDF (reference sequence). V was clipped by 1 base and J by 3 bases; unmatched bases: 7. This CDR3 comprises 17 residues. The CDR3 loop is CATSRVDRGRLHYGYTF. The CDR3 bases are TGTGCCACCAGCAGAGTGGACAGGGGGCGCCTACACTATGGCTACACCTTC.

This chain links TRBV28 with TRBJ2-6; possibly TRBD1 for D (5 bases). Germline V gene sequence: CDR1 MDHEN, CDR2 SYDVKM. V lost 6 bases and J lost 0, with 9 bases in between. This CDR3 spans 15 amino acids. The CDR3: CASSPGFSGANVLTF. As DNA, the CDR3 is TGTGCCAGCAGCCCAGGGTTCTCTGGGGCCAACGTCCTGACTTTC.

The rearrangement joins TRBV18 to TRBJ1-5, with a tentative D call TRBD1 (5 bases). This CDR3 has 15 amino acids. The V and J ends lost 4 bases and 3 bases respectively, with 13 bases between them. CDR1 and CDR2 (germline): KGHSH, LQKENI. The CDR3 coding sequence is TGTGCCAGCTCACGGTCCAGGGAAGCCAATCAGCCCCAGCATTTT. Encoded protein: CASSRSREANQPQHF. Based on the CDR3 plus reference TRBV18 and TRBJ1-5, the full variable domain is NAGVMQNPRHLVRRRGQEARLRCSPMKGHSHVYWYRQLPEEGLKFMVYLQKENIIDESGMPKERFSAEFPKEGPSILRIQQVVRGDSAAYFCASSRSREANQPQHFGDGTRLSIL.